The 19 T cell receptor beta chains below come from one sample, sequenced in a study of technical replicates of blood from several donors. Assay: immunoSEQ multiplex PCR; the TCRdb copy retains only in-frame clones and omits some. The profile shows approximately 12,000 clones, about 94% of them singletons. Sequenced input: PBMCs. The receptor source for this set is a human donor in good health.

The rearrangement joins TRBV13 to TRBJ2-2; a possible D gene is TRBD2 (6 bases). V was trimmed by 7 bases and J by 0 bases, leaving 12 bases between them. Germline CDR1 is PRHDT and CDR2 is FYEKMQ (reference sequence). The CDR3 totals 15 residues. This chain's CDR3 is CASTRGTANTGELFF. CDR3 in DNA: TGTGCCAGCACCCGGGGGACGGCGAACACCGGGGAGCTGTTTTTT.

The rearrangement joins TRBV5-1 to TRBJ2-7; 13 nucleotides match TRBD2. Germline V gene sequence: CDR1 SGHRS, CDR2 YFSETQ. V dropped 0 bases and J dropped 4; count of bases not matched to a gene: 4. CDR3 length: 16 residues. The CDR3 DNA sequence: TGCGCCAGCAGCTTGGCAGAACTAGCGGGAGGGTACGAGCAGTACTTC. The encoded protein is CASSLAELAGGYEQYF.

This chain uses TRBV30 with TRBJ1-1; D is perhaps TRBD1 (5 bases). Trimming pared 1 base from V and 1 base from J, leaving 7 bases between. This CDR3 region has 13 residues. Germline assignment: CDR1 GTSNPN and CDR2 SVGIG (reference sequence). The CDR3 region is CAWSGTGNTEAFF. CDR3 sequence (DNA): TGTGCCTGGAGTGGTACAGGGAACACTGAAGCTTTCTTT.

The chain uses TRBV28 and TRBJ2-1; no definite D call. Germline CDR1 reads MDHEN; CDR2 reads SYDVKM. The CDR3 consists of 11 residues. The V end was cut by 8 bases, the J end by 9 bases, with 11 bases between. Here the CDR3 reads CASGLGGEQFF. The DNA of the CDR3 is TGTGCCAGCGGCCTAGGTGGTGAGCAGTTCTTC.

This chain joins TRBV15 and TRBJ2-3; 13 bases map to TRBD2. V lost 0 bases and J lost 4; bases outside the gene matches: 1. The CDR3 runs to 16 residues. CDR1 and CDR2 from the germline V gene are LNHNV and YYDKDF (reference sequence). The CDR3 protein is CATSRDTSGRADTQYF. The DNA of the CDR3 is TGTGCCACCAGCAGAGATACTAGCGGGAGGGCAGATACGCAGTATTTT.

This clone appeared once. V is TRBV25-1 and J is TRBJ2-5, with a tentative D call TRBD1 (5 bases). Germline lookup yields CDR1 MGHDK and CDR2 SYGVNS. V was clipped by 2 bases and J by 4 bases, with 11 bases between them. The CDR3 spans 14 residues. CDR3 nucleotide sequence: TGTGCCAGCAGTGAAAGAGGACACGGAGAGACCCAGTACTTC. It yields the protein CASSERGHGETQYF.

The genes are TRBV6-1 and TRBJ2-7; weak D call: TRBD2 (5 bases). The CDR3 sequence is 14 residues long. CDR1 and CDR2 (germline): MNHNS, SASEGT. V gave up 6 bases and J gave up 5 bases, with 17 bases separating them. The CDR3 DNA sequence: TGTGCCAGCAGATCTATACTAGACGGCGACGAGCAGTACTTC. Its protein is CASRSILDGDEQYF.

This sequence joins TRBV5-1 and TRBJ2-3; tentative D call: TRBD2 (6 bases). Germline V gene data show CDR1 as SGHRS and CDR2 as YFSETQ. CDR3 length equals 13 residues. Trimming shortened V by 2 bases and J by 6 bases, and 10 bases separated the two germline ends. DNA of the CDR3: TGCGCCAGCAGCTTCGGGAGTGGCGATACGCAGTATTTT. Translation gives CASSFGSGDTQYF.

This chain uses TRBV20-1 with TRBJ2-2, with D perhaps TRBD1 (5 bases). V was trimmed by 5 bases and J by 5 bases, leaving 6 bases between them. In germline, CDR1 is DFQATT, CDR2 SNEGSKA (reference sequence). The CDR3 length is 11 residues. In DNA form, the CDR3 reads TGCAGTGCTGCAGGGACCGGGGAGCTGTTTTTT. This encodes CSAAGTGELFF.

The CDR3 bases are TGTGCCAGCAGTTTAATCGAGGGACAGCCCTACTATGGCTACACCTTC. Residues: CASSLIEGQPYYGYTF. The chain couples TRBV7-9 to TRBJ1-2, with 7 bases identical to TRBD1. J was trimmed by 3 bases and V by 6 bases; bases with no gene match: 13. Germline V lookup: CDR1 SEHNR, CDR2 FQNEAQ (reference sequence). CDR3 size: 16 residues.

V gene TRBV11-2 combines with J gene TRBJ1-1, with 7 bases lining up with TRBD1. The CDR3 covers 17 residues. J was trimmed by 0 bases and V by 5 bases; bases with no gene match: 12. Germline V gene data show CDR1 as SGHAT and CDR2 as FQNNGV. The CDR3 nucleotides read TGTGCCAGCAGCCCGGCGGCGGGACAGACATTGAACACTGAAGCTTTCTTT. Encoded protein: CASSPAAGQTLNTEAFF. The whole variable domain, filled in from reference TRBV11-2 and TRBJ1-1, reads EAGVAQSPRYKIIEKRQSVAFWCNPISGHATLYWYQQILGQGPKLLIQFQNNGVVDDSQLPKDRFSAERLKGVDSTLKIQPAKLEDSAVYLCASSPAAGQTLNTEAFFGQGTRLTVV.

This chain joins TRBV6-6 and TRBJ1-1; 9 bases align to TRBD1. The V and J ends lost 5 bases and 2 bases, in that order; junction bases with no gene match: 3. This CDR3 contains 14 residues. Germline-derived CDR1 and CDR2 are MNHNY and SVGAGI (reference sequence). Here the CDR3 DNA reads TGTGCCAGCAGTGCGGACAGGGGTAACACTGAAGCTTTCTTT. Encoded protein: CASSADRGNTEAFF.

V usage is TRBV6-5 and J usage is TRBJ2-3, with D possibly TRBD2 on 5 matching bases. CDR1 is MNHEY and CDR2 is SVGAGI in the germline V gene. The CDR3 runs 13 residues. Trimming left V 4 bases short and J 8 bases short, with 13 bases between. The CDR3 region has the DNA TGTGCCAGCAGTTTGACAAATCGGGGTACGCAGTATTTT. The encoded protein is CASSLTNRGTQYF.

The chain uses TRBV11-2 and TRBJ2-1; 11 nucleotides agree with TRBD2. CDR3 length: 14 residues. Germline CDR1 and CDR2: SGHAT and FQNNGV. The junction had 7 bases not matched to a gene; V was cut back by 5 bases and J by 10 bases. This CDR3 is CASSLGLAVIEQFF. The CDR3 region has the DNA TGTGCCAGCAGCCTGGGACTAGCGGTAATCGAGCAGTTCTTC.

The gene calls are TRBV28 and TRBJ2-2; D remains ambiguous. Germline CDR1 and CDR2: MDHEN and SYDVKM. The CDR3 length is 14 residues. V lost 3 bases and J lost 2, with 7 bases in between. CDR3 DNA sequence: TGTGCCAGCAGTTTGACAACTAACACCGGGGAGCTGTTTTTT. Translating gives CASSLTTNTGELFF. The whole variable domain, filled in from reference TRBV28 and TRBJ2-2, reads DVKVTQSSRYLVKRTGEKVFLECVQDMDHENMFWYRQDPGLGLRLIYFSYDVKMKEKGDIPEGYSVSREKKERFSLILESASTNQTSMYLCASSLTTNTGELFFGEGSRLTVL.

This chain joins TRBV5-6 and TRBJ1-4; 9 bases are shared with TRBD1. The germline V gene encodes CDR1 SGHDT and CDR2 YYEEEE. V shed 4 bases, J shed 8 bases, and the junction held 9 bases outside the gene matches. The length of the CDR3 is 15 residues. The CDR3, as DNA: TGTGCCAGCAGCGCATCGACAGGGGGGAAAGAAAAACTGTTTTTT. Translated: CASSASTGGKEKLFF.

This clone came up once. V gene TRBV6-1 combines with J gene TRBJ2-1; D might be TRBD2 (6 bases). V dropped 2 bases and J dropped 4 bases, with 9 bases sitting between them. The CDR3 length is 14 residues. Germline values: CDR1 MNHNS, CDR2 SASEGT. CDR3 nucleotides: TGTGCCAGCAGTGAACTAGCGCATTACAATGAGCAGTTCTTC. Its protein is CASSELAHYNEQFF.

The chain carries TRBV11-2 and TRBJ2-7; 9 nucleotides align to TRBD2. CDR3 length equals 14 residues. Germline CDR1 and CDR2: SGHAT and FQNNGV. V shed 6 bases and J 6 bases; nucleotides not matched to a gene: 9. The CDR3 DNA sequence: TGTGCCAGCAGTAAATCCGGGACTAGCTCCGAGCAGTACTTC. It translates to CASSKSGTSSEQYF.

V and J are TRBV7-9 and TRBJ1-1; D not resolved. With 5 bases removed from V and 8 bases from J, the gap between germline ends came to 9 bases. Germline assignment: CDR1 SEHNR and CDR2 FQNEAQ (reference sequence). The CDR3 runs to 11 residues. DNA of the CDR3: TGTGCCAGCAGCCCAGGCTTAGAAGCTTTCTTT. This codes for CASSPGLEAFF.